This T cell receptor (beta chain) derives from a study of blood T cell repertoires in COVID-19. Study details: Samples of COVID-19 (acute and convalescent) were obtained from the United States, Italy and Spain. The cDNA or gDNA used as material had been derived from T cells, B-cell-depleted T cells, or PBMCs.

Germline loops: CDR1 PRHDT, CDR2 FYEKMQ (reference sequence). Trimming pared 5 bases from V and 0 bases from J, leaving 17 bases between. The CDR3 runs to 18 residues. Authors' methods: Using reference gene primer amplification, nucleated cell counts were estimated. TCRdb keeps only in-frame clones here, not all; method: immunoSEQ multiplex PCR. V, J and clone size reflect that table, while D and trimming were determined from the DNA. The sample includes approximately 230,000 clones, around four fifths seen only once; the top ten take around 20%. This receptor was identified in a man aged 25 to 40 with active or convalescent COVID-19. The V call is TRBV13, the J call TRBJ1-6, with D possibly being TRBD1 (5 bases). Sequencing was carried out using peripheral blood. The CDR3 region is CASSQSRGPSSYNSPLHF. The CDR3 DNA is TGTGCCAGCAGCCAATCGCGGGGCCCCAGCTCCTATAATTCACCCCTCCACTTT. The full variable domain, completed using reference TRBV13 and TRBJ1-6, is AAGVIQSPRHLIKEKRETATLKCYPIPRHDTVYWYQQGPGQDPQFLISFYEKMQSDKGSIPDRFSAQQFSDYHSELNMSSLELGDSALYFCASSQSRGPSSYNSPLHFGNGTRLTVT.